The source of this TCR beta chain is a study of cytomegalovirus exposure and HLA in healthy donors (dated by TCRdb to 2016 to 2017). Regarding the study in general: An earlier analysis of roughly 570 of the donors reported about 280 Gb of sequence data and about 120 million unique TCR beta sequences obtained from about 200 million T cells. An early release that covered approximately 600 HLA-typed donors contained 300 to 350 gigabases of sequencing data and 75 million to 100 million unique TCR sequences. Of the roughly 420 genotyped donors, over 80% were placed in the genetic ancestry cluster associated with self-reported Caucasian donors. The study was designed to test whether signatures of past pathogen exposure could be identified by cataloging public T cell receptors. The study used immunosequencing to profile the T cell repertoires of some 600 subjects and linked those repertoires to cytomegalovirus serostatus. In addition to the first cohort of 650 to 750 subjects, a separate validation cohort of 120 different subjects was used. The study combined high-throughput TCR immunosequencing, statistical association of individual TCRs with disease status, and machine learning to predict cytomegalovirus infection status. To study patterns of TCR occurrence, a later analysis re-analyzed previously published TCR beta repertoires from 550 to 800 donors and added high-resolution HLA genotyping. In the later analysis, no new phenotypic data were used to find candidate immune exposures; instead, reliance was placed on TCR beta sequences and their occurrence across donors. In an earlier analysis of roughly 580 of the donors, high-throughput TCR beta sequencing was used to judge whether each TCR beta V gene segment behaved as functional or pseudogenic. Donor age, sex, ethnicity and CMV serostatus were compiled together with the repertoire data. Genome-wide SNP genotypes for about 65% of the roughly 670 donors were used in a later genetic analysis, which treated that subset as a discovery cohort. Every discovery cohort repertoire had been produced on one sequencing platform. HLA typing included class I and class II loci at four-digit resolution. The number of donors typed differed by locus, with roughly 620-630 for A, B, C, DRB1 and DQB1, more than 500 for DQA1, 606 for DPA1, and some 450 for DPB1. Roughly five DR-DQ haplotypes were treated as single units for association and clustering because of strong linkage in the cohort. Among under 450 genotyped donors of the cohort, an average of approximately 240,000 unique TCR beta nucleotide sequences were sequenced per donor, 15% to 20% of them non-productive. Here is what the overall study found, with its caveats: According to the authors, the approach could potentially be generalized to other disease states and immunological phenotypes. In a later genetic analysis, fewer N-insertions in productive TCRs were reported among donors in an Asian-associated ancestry cluster than the roughly 700-donor mean. In the study, around 160 TCR beta chains were listed as associated with cytomegalovirus. Presence/absence analyses assumed roughly uniform sequencing depth across donors, an assumption that may not hold. Correlated functional status among segregating V segments might be attributable to linkage disequilibrium, but an unknown experimental factor could not be ruled out. An association between a missense DCLRE1C variant and V-gene and J-gene trimming of TCR beta chains was found in a later genetic analysis and replicated in an independent cohort. Some IMGT-functional V segments, including TRBV6-2 and TRBV6-3, could not be distinguished by the 87-base-pair reads and were therefore excluded. According to a later analysis, most CMV-associated TCR beta chains appeared to be HLA-restricted, and the HLA associations seemed to be driven largely by CMV exposure. According to a later analysis, TCR association rates differed among HLA loci, with DRB1 alleles showing the most associated TCRs and HLA-C alleles showing the fewest. Specific HLA alleles were associated with 15,000 to 20,000 TCR beta sequences at a false discovery rate of 0.05 in a later analysis. Across donors, most TCR sequences were observed very rarely, whereas some public TCRs were present in many individuals. A later analysis found that HLA-associated TCR beta chains were more clonally expanded and had lower generation probabilities than equally common non-associated chains. In vitro tests confirmed that a few of the cytomegalovirus-associated TCR beta chains recognize cytomegalovirus antigens. The sequencing pipeline was judged likely to have produced a cluster of highly shared sequence variants as a technical artifact. In this cohort, only TCR beta chains were sequenced, and detectable features were limited by the absence of alpha or paired-chain data. A further reported finding was that TCR beta sequences accurately predicted the HLA-A and HLA-B alleles for most subjects in the first cohort. According to a later analysis, parvovirus B19, influenza, CMV and Epstein-Barr virus appeared linked to several top co-occurrence clusters. The classifier was reported to diagnose cytomegalovirus status with high specificity and sensitivity in both the original and validation cohorts. Immune exposure information for the cohort was limited to CMV serostatus. Strong co-occurrence of HLA alleles, especially DR and DQ, made assigning TCR associations to individual alleles difficult. Roughly 15 rarely observed V segments, including chromosome 9 orphons, were excluded from the earlier analysis of a few hundred of the donors because counts were too low. An earlier analysis of approximately 540 of the donors showed that most TCR beta V segments appeared in productive rearrangements either about 87% or about 30% of the time, which broadly matched IMGT annotations. HLA typing was unavailable for some donors at each locus, so association tests used only the typed subset.

Library preparation employed the immunoSEQ multiplex PCR assay. For the multiplex PCR, a mixture combining 60 forward primers for TCR Vbeta segments and 13 reverse primers for TCR Jbeta segments was used. A multiplex PCR assay on genomic DNA amplified the CDR3 region of rearranged TCR beta genes. The Illumina HiSeq System was used to sequence the amplified TCR beta libraries as 87-base-pair reads. The paper's data handling went like this. A later analysis tallied around 80 million unique TCR beta chains across the 666 repertoires, and approximately 12 million of those chains were shared by two or more donors. Raw reads were error-corrected and collapsed into unique sequences by a nearest-neighbor algorithm in which closely related sequences were merged to remove PCR and sequencing errors. V, D and J gene segments were assigned by aligning CDR3 sequences to IMGT reference sequences. For a sequence to be retained, a match of at least six nucleotides was required to both a V gene segment and a J gene segment. Rearrangements were called productive when the CDR3 lacked stop codons and stayed in frame with V and J; all others were non-productive. CDR3 was defined by IMGT convention, running from the second conserved V-encoded cysteine to the conserved J-encoded phenylalanine. The earlier analysis of approximately 500 of the donors excluded sequences that lacked an unambiguous match to a single V gene segment. An earlier analysis of some 500 of the donors classified V segments as functional when productive rearrangements were above 56.7% and as segregating when the standard deviation between donors was above 5%. A statistical classification framework was developed to diagnose cytomegalovirus status using the catalog of TCR beta chain sequences. In a later analysis, TCR nucleotide sequences were compared against IMGT/GENE-DB human TR gene sequences so that V and J genes could be assigned. Using the TCRdist pipeline, a later analysis assigned CDR3 sequences along with most-parsimonious VDJ recombination scenarios. In a later analysis, every TCR beta chain was defined by the combination of its CDR3 amino acid sequence and its V-gene family, and reads without a unique V-gene family were dropped. A later analysis removed several hundred highly shared, low-generation-probability nucleotide sequences to deal with suspected cross-contamination and a sequencing artifact. In a later analysis, a clonal expansion index for each public chain was calculated from normalized within-repertoire ranks of inferred template counts. In a later analysis, generation probabilities were computed with a VDJ recombination model fitted to out-of-frame rearrangements, and the resulting probabilities were checked against IGoR. In a later analysis, hypergeometric tests were used to score TCR-TCR, TCR-HLA and TCR-CMV co-occurrence, with a repertoire-size bias correction applied to TCR pairs. To estimate false discovery rates, a later analysis permuted the HLA or CMV assignments 20 times. In a later analysis, co-occurring TCRs were grouped with DBSCAN, and TCRdist sequence similarity was added when clustering was performed within HLA-allele-positive subsets. For co-occurrence clustering, repertoires with fewer than 30,000 or more than 120,000 public chains were excluded, along with five repertoires with anomalous nucleotide sharing. TCRdb took over this immuneACCESS table, retaining in-frame rearrangements with V and J assigned. Such tables are incomplete; in checked studies, under half of the missing clones stem from an unresolved V gene, and the remainder is unexplained. The DNA was the basis for D and trimming; V, J and clone size are from that table. Within this sample are about 140,000 clones, with about 76% of them counted one time only. The ten most abundant clones make up around 3.6% of the sample.

With regard to this clone: Its cognate antigen has yet to be identified. Base qualities are missing; no much larger clone stands one base away.

In total, approximately 700 healthy bone marrow donors made up the cohort. All cohort members were sampled while nominally healthy, although unrecorded immune exposures were likely present. The donor was CMV seronegative and belonged to the group of several hundred seronegative cohort members. Each donor provided a peripheral blood sample, and peripheral blood mononuclear cells were used for TCR beta sequencing. The Qiagen DNeasy Blood Extraction Kit was used to extract genomic DNA from the blood cell samples. CDR1 KGHSH and CDR2 LQKENI are derived from the germline V gene. The CDR3 covers 16 residues, taking in both the cysteine and the phenylalanine. Kept here is only the CDR3 DNA, which spans 48 bases and is read in frame from base 1. The germline V end is reduced by 1 base and the J end by 4 bases; junction bases left unmatched: 5.

The rearranged chain carries TRBV18 and TRBJ2-3, and TRBD2 matches 10 of the central bases. This TCR came from a male donor in good health and CMV-seronegative. Material for sequencing was PBMCs. The DNA reads as follows: TGTGCCAGCTCACCACGTAGCGGGAGGTTCCCAGATACGCAGTATTTT. This is translated as CASSPRSGRFPDTQYF. With the rest looked up from the reference TRBV18 and TRBJ2-3 genes rather than sequenced, the full variable domain is NAGVMQNPRHLVRRRGQEARLRCSPMKGHSHVYWYRQLPEEGLKFMVYLQKENIIDESGMPKERFSAEFPKEGPSILRIQQVVRGDSAAYFCASSPRSGRFPDTQYFGPGTRLTVL.